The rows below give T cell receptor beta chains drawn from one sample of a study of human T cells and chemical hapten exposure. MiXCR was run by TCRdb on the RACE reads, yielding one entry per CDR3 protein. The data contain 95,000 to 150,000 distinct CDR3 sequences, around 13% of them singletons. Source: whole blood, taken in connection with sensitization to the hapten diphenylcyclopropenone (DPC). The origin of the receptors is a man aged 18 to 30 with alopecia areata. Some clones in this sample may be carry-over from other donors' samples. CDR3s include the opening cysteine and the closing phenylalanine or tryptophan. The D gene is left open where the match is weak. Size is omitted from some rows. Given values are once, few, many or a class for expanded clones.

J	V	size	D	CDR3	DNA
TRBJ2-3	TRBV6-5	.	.	CASSYSKPGQKDTQYF	TGTGCCAGCAGTTACTCGAAACCGGGACAAAAAGATACGCAGTATTTT
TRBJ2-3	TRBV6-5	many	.	CASSYKRGDTDTQYF	TGTGCCAGCAGTTACAAACGAGGGGACACAGATACGCAGTATTTT
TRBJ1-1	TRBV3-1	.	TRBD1	CASSLRTGGVGEAFF	TGTGCCAGCAGCCTCAGGACAGGGGGTGTAGGTGAAGCTTTCTTT
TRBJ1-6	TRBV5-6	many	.	CASSLRGYNSPLHF	TGTGCCAGCAGCTTGAGGGGGTATAATTCACCCCTCCACTTT
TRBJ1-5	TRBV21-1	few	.	CASSIGPNNQPQHF	TGTGCCAGCAGCATTGGACCGAACAATCAGCCCCAGCATTTT
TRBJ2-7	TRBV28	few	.	CASSRTLLGQYF	TGTGCCAGCAGCCGGACCCTTTTGGGGCAGTACTTC
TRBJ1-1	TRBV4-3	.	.	CASSRGPSNTEAFF	TGCGCCAGCAGCCGGGGGCCTTCAAACACTGAAGCTTTCTTT
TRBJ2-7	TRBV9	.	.	CASSAGLAGNEQYF	TGTGCCAGCAGCGCCGGGCTTGCGGGGAACGAGCAGTACTTC
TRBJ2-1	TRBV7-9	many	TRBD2	CASSLGGTSVYNEQFF	TGTGCCAGCAGCTTAGGAGGGACTAGTGTCTACAATGAGCAGTTCTTC
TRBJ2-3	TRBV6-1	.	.	CASSRLVLSDTQYF	TGTGCCAGCAGCAGACTAGTGCTTTCAGATACGCAGTATTTT
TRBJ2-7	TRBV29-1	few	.	CSVQDSWEQYF	TGCAGCGTTCAGGACAGTTGGGAGCAGTACTTC
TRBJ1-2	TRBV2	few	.	CASTPDRLSNYGYTF	TGTGCCAGCACTCCTGACAGGCTATCGAACTATGGCTACACCTTC
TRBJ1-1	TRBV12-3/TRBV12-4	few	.	CASSLLHQNTEAFF	TGTGCCAGCAGTTTGTTACATCAGAACACTGAAGCTTTCTTT
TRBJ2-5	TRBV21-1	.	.	CASSKTGTGSREETQYF	TGTGCCAGCAGCAAGACCGGGACAGGGTCGAGGGAAGAGACCCAGTACTTC
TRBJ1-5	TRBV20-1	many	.	CSATTGRLQPQHF	TGCAGTGCGACCACTGGGCGGCTTCAGCCCCAGCATTTT